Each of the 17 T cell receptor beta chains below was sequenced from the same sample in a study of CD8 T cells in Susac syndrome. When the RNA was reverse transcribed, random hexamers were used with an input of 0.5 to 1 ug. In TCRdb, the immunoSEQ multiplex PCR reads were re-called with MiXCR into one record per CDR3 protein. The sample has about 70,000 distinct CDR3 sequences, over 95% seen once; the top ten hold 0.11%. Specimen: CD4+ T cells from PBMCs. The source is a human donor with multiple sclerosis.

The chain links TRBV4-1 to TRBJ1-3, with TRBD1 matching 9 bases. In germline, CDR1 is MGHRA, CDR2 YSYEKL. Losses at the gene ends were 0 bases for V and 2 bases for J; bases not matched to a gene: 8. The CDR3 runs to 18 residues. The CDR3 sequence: CASSQEGQGGPTGNTIYF. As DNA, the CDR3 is TGCGCCAGCAGCCAAGAGGGACAGGGAGGCCCGACTGGAAACACCATATATTTT.

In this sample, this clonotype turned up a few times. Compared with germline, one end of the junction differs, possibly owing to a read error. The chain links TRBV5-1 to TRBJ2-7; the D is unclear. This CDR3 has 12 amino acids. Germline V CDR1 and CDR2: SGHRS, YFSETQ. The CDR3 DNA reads TGTGCCAGCAGCCGCGACTCCTACGAGCAGTACTTC. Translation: CASSRDSYEQYF.

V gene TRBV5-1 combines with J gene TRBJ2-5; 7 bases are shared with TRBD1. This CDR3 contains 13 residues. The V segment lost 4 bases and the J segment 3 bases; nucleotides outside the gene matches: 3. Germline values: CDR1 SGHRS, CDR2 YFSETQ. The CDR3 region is CASSRQGEETQYF. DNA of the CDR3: TGCGCCAGCAGCCGACAGGGAGAAGAGACCCAGTACTTC. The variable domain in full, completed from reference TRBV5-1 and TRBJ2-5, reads KAGVTQTPRYLIKTRGQQVTLSCSPISGHRSVSWYQQTPGQGLQFLFEYFSETQRNKGNFPGRFSGRQFSNSRSEMNVSTLELGDSALYLCASSRQGEETQYFGPGTRLLVL.

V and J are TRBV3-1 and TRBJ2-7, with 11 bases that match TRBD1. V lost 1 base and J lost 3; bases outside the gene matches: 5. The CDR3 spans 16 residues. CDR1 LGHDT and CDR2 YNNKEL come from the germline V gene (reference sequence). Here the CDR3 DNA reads TGTGCCAGCAGCCAAGGGACAGGGGGCAGTTTCTACGAGCAGTACTTC. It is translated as CASSQGTGGSFYEQYF.

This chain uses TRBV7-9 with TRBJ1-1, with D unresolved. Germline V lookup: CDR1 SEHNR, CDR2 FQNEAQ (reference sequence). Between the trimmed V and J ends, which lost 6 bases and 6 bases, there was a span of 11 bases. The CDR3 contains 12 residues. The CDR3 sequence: CASSSRWAEAFF. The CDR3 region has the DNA TGTGCCAGCAGTTCCCGGTGGGCTGAAGCTTTCTTT.

The CDR3 nucleotides read TGTGCCAGCAGTTTCCGGCAGGCATCTTTCTTT. Its protein is CASSFRQASFF. This chain links TRBV12-3 or TRBV12-4 with TRBJ1-1, with unresolved D. The CDR3 contains 11 residues. V lost 3 bases to trimming and J lost 12 bases, with 11 bases between them.

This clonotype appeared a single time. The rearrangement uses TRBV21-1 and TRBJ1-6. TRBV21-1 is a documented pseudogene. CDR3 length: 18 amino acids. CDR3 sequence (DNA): TGTGCCAGCAGCAAAGTAGATAAGGACCGAAAAGGAGCGTCACCCCTCCACTTT. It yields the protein CASSKVDKDRKGASPLHF.

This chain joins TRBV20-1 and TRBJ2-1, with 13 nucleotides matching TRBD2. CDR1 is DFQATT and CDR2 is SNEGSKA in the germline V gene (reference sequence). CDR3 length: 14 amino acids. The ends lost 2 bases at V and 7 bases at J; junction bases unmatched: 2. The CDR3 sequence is CSARPGLAGNEQFF. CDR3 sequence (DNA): TGCAGTGCTAGACCGGGACTAGCGGGGAATGAGCAGTTCTTC.

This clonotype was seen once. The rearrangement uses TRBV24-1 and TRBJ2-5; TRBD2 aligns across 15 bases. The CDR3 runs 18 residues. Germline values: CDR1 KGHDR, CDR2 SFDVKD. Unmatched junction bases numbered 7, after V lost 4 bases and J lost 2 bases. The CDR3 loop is CATSDRTSGGARQETQYF. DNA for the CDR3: TGTGCCACCAGTGACCGGACTAGCGGGGGGGCCCGGCAAGAGACCCAGTACTTC.

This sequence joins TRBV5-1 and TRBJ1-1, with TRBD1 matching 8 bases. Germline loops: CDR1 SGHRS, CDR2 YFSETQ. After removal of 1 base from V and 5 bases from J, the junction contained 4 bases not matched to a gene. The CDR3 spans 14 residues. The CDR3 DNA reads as TGCGCCAGCAGCTTGACAGGGGGAAGGACTGAAGCTTTCTTT. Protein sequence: CASSLTGGRTEAFF.

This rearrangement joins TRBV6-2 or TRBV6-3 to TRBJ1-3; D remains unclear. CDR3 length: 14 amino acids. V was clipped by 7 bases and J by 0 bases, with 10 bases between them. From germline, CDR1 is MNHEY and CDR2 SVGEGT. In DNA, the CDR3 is TGTGCCAGCATTGGTGGTTTCTCTGGAAACACCATATATTTT. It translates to CASIGGFSGNTIYF.

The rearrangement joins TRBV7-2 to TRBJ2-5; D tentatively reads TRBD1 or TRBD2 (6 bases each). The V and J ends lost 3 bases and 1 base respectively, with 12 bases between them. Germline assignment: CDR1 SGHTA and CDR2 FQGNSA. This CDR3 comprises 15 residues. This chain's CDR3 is CASSFRGPTQETQYF. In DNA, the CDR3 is TGTGCCAGCAGCTTTCGGGGGCCGACCCAAGAGACCCAGTACTTC.

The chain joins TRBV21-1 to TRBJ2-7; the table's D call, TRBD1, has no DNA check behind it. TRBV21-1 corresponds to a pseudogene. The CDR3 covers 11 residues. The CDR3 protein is CASSQGNEQYF. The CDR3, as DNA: TGTGCCAGCAGCCAGGGTAACGAGCAGTACTTC.

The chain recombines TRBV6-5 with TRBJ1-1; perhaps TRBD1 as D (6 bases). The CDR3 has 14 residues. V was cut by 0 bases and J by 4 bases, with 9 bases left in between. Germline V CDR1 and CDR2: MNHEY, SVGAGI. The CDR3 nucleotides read TGTGCCAGCAGTTACTCGAAAGGGGGCACTGAAGCTTTCTTT. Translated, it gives CASSYSKGGTEAFF.

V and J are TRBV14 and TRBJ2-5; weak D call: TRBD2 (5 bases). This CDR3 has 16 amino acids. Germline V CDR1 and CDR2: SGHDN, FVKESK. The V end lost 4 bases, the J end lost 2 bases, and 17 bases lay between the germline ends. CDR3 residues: CASSPGGLPGQETQYF. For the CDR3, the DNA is TGTGCCAGCAGCCCAGGTGGGCTACCGGGGCAAGAGACCCAGTACTTC.

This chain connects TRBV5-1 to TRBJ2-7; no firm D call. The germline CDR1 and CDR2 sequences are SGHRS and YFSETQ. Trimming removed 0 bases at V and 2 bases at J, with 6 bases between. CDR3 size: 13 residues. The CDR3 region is CASSLDRPYEQYF. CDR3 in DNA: TGCGCCAGCAGCTTGGATCGCCCCTACGAGCAGTACTTC.

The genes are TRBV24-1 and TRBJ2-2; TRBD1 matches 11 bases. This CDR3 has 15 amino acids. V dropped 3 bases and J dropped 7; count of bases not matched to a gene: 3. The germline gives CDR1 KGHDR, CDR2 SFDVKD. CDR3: CATSDPGTGGGELFF. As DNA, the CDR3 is TGTGCCACCAGTGATCCCGGGACAGGGGGCGGGGAGCTGTTTTTT.